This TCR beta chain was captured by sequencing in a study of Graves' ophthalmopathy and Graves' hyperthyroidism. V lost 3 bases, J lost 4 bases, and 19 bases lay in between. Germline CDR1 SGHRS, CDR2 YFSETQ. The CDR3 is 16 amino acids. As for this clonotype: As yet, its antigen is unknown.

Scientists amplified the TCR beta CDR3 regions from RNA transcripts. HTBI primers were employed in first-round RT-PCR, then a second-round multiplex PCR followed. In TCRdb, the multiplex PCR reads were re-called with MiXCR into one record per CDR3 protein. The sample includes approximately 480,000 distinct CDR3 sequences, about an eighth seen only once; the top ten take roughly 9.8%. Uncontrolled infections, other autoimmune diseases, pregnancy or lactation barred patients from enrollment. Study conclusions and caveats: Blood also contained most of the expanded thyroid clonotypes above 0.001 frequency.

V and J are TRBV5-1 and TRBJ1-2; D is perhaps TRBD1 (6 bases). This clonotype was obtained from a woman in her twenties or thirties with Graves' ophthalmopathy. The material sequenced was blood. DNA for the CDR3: TGCGCCAGCAGCTCCGGACAGAACATCGAACCCTATGGCTACACCTTC. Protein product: CASSSGQNIEPYGYTF.